Following are 30 T cell receptor beta chains from one sample sequenced in a study of early T cells in non-severe SARS-CoV-2 infection. TCRdb itself ran the 5' RACE reads through MiXCR, one entry per CDR3 protein. The sample contains about 77,000 distinct CDR3 sequences, more than 7.5% of which appear only once. Sequencing was done on a sample of whole blood. Every receptor here comes from an adult who was a healthcare worker with PCR-confirmed SARS-CoV-2 infection or an uninfected control (not recorded which).

This clonotype turned up a few times. The gene calls are TRBV6-5 and TRBJ1-1; a weak D match, TRBD1 (6 bases). The CDR3 has 12 amino acids. Germline values: CDR1 MNHEY, CDR2 SVGAGI. V shed 2 bases and J shed 7 bases, with 8 bases lying between them. CDR3: CASSYRDIEAFF. The CDR3 nucleotides are TGTGCCAGCAGTTACCGGGACATTGAAGCTTTCTTT.

This clonotype was seen many times. This rearrangement joins TRBV5-1 to TRBJ2-5; D remains unclear. This CDR3 region has 13 residues. V was pared by 0 bases and J by 5 bases, with 8 bases between. CDR1 is SGHRS, CDR2 YFSETQ, per germline. In nucleotides, the CDR3 is TGCGCCAGCAGCTTGGGCCTGGGGGAGACCCAGTACTTC. The encoded protein is CASSLGLGETQYF.

There are many counts of this clonotype. The CDR3 bases are TGTGCCAGCAGCTCCGGACAGGGGGGATCACCCCTCCACTTT. As protein: CASSSGQGGSPLHF. V and J are TRBV7-6 and TRBJ1-6, with 10 bases fitting TRBD1. Germline V CDR1 and CDR2: SGHVS, FNYEAQ. The V segment lost 4 bases and the J segment 10 bases; nucleotides outside the gene matches: 4. The CDR3 covers 14 residues.

This clonotype was counted many times. The CDR3 loop is CSARDLGRGGSYNSPLHF. As DNA, the CDR3 is TGCAGTGCTAGAGATCTGGGCAGGGGTGGCTCCTATAATTCACCCCTCCACTTT. This rearrangement joins TRBV20-1 to TRBJ1-6, with D possibly being TRBD1 (6 bases). Trimming removed 0 bases from V and 0 bases from J, with 15 bases in between. The germline V gene has CDR1 DFQATT and CDR2 SNEGSKA (reference sequence). This CDR3 has 18 residues.

This clonotype was detected ten times or more. This chain uses TRBV7-2 with TRBJ2-1; D not certain. The CDR3 is 12 amino acids. CDR1 and CDR2 from the germline V gene are SGHTA and FQGNSA. The V end lost 2 bases, the J end lost 7 bases, and 6 bases lay between the germline ends. CDR3 nucleotide sequence: TGTGCCAGCAGCTTAAACGTGAATGAGCAGTTCTTC. Protein sequence: CASSLNVNEQFF.

This clonotype showed up many times. The chain links TRBV7-9 to TRBJ2-7, with 9 nucleotides matching TRBD2. CDR1 and CDR2 (germline): SEHNR, FQNEAQ (reference sequence). The CDR3 covers 14 residues. The V gene end was trimmed by 5 bases and the J gene end by 3 bases; junction bases not matched to a gene: 5. The CDR3 spells CASSLSSGIYEQYF. CDR3 bases: TGTGCCAGCAGCCTATCTAGCGGGATCTACGAGCAGTACTTC.

This clonotype was seen only a few times. The chain has TRBV2 and TRBJ2-3; TRBD2 matches at 9 bases. This CDR3 has 19 residues. The ends lost 6 bases at V and 0 bases at J; junction bases unmatched: 16. Germline CDR1 and CDR2: SNHLY and FYNNEI. CDR3 nucleotide sequence: TGTGCCAGCAGCGCGAGGTCCCCTAGCGGGATACCTAGCACAGATACGCAGTATTTT. Protein product: CASSARSPSGIPSTDTQYF. The full variable domain, its missing parts supplied by reference TRBV2 and TRBJ2-3, is EPEVTQTPSHQVTQMGQEVILRCVPISNHLYFYWYRQILGQKVEFLVSFYNNEISEKSEIFDDQFSVERPDGSNFTLKIRSTKLEDSAMYFCASSARSPSGIPSTDTQYFGPGTRLTVL.

This clonotype was counted many times. The rearrangement joins TRBV5-4 to TRBJ2-2; 9 bases match TRBD1. The CDR3 consists of 16 residues. Germline V CDR1 and CDR2: SGHNT, YYREEE (reference sequence). V lost 5 bases to trimming and J lost 5 bases; unmatched junction nucleotides: 10. For the CDR3, the DNA is TGTGCCAGCAGTCTTACAGGGGGCTCTGGAACCGGGGAGCTGTTTTTT. As protein: CASSLTGGSGTGELFF.

This clonotype was seen many times. The V call is TRBV10-3, the J call TRBJ2-7; a weak D match, TRBD2 (6 bases). Between the trimmed V and J ends, which lost 6 bases and 5 bases, there was a span of 11 bases. Germline CDR1 ENHRY, CDR2 SYGVKD. There are 12 residues in the CDR3. The CDR3 DNA reads as TGTGCCATCAGCCAGGAGGGGCACGAGCAGTACTTC. Protein product: CAISQEGHEQYF.

As regards this clonotype: It may be a read error: a sequence one base away is much more abundant. The conserved closing phenylalanine or tryptophan is absent in this CDR3, likely reflecting a read error. The rearrangement uses TRBV5-1 and TRBJ2-2; D might be TRBD2 (6 bases). The CDR3 has 15 residues. With 4 bases removed from V and 4 bases from J, the gap between germline ends came to 14 bases. Germline assignment: CDR1 SGHRS and CDR2 YFSETQ. The CDR3 sequence: CASSGTGSGTGELFV. CDR3 DNA sequence: TGCGCCAGCAGCGGCACCGGGAGTGGCACCGGGGAGCTGTTTGTT.

This rearrangement joins TRBV3-1 to TRBJ2-1, with D possibly being TRBD2 (6 bases). The CDR3 is 16 residues long. V lost 7 bases to trimming and J lost 5 bases, with 21 bases between them. CDR1 is LGHDT, CDR2 YNNKEL, per germline (reference sequence). DNA for the CDR3: TGTGCCAGCAAAGGGCGGGACCCGCCACCGCACAATGAGCAGTTCTTC. Its translation is CASKGRDPPPHNEQFF.

This clonotype was seen a few times. The V call is TRBV10-3, the J call TRBJ2-5; D may be TRBD1 (5 bases). Per germline, CDR1 ENHRY and CDR2 SYGVKD. The CDR3 extends over 13 amino acids. Trimming cost V 4 bases and J 3 bases, with 9 bases left between them. The CDR3 is CAISVDRKETQYF. The DNA of the CDR3 is TGTGCCATCAGTGTAGACAGAAAAGAGACCCAGTACTTC.

The CDR3 protein is CASSLRKSGRGEYNEQFF. The CDR3 DNA reads as TGTGCCAGCAGCTTAAGGAAAAGCGGGAGAGGGGAATACAATGAGCAGTTCTTC. This chain connects TRBV11-3 to TRBJ2-1, with 8 nucleotides matching TRBD2. This CDR3 is built from 18 residues. Germline trimming cut 2 bases from V and 4 bases from J; bases unmatched to any gene: 13. Germline V gene sequence: CDR1 SGHNT, CDR2 YENEEA.

The chain couples TRBV5-4 to TRBJ1-2; 7 nucleotides align to TRBD1. The J segment lost 4 bases and the V segment lost 5 bases, leaving 8 bases of the junction unmatched. Germline V gene data show CDR1 as SGHNT and CDR2 as YYREEE (reference sequence). This CDR3 contains 14 residues. The CDR3 DNA is TGTGCCAGCAGAAGTCCCGGGACAGTCTATGGCTACACCTTC. Its translation: CASRSPGTVYGYTF.

This clonotype showed up many times. The chain recombines TRBV6-2 or TRBV6-3 with TRBJ1-5; no clear D. The CDR3 consists of 12 residues. The germline V and J ends were trimmed by 6 bases and 5 bases, with 8 bases remaining between them. The germline V gene encodes CDR1 MNHEY and CDR2 SVGEGT. The CDR3 loop reads CASRDPYQPQHF. DNA for the CDR3: TGTGCCAGCAGGGACCCTTATCAGCCCCAGCATTTT.

This clonotype was detected ten times or more. The CDR3 reads CASSLNSIVNSPLHF. CDR3 DNA sequence: TGCGCCAGCAGCTTGAATAGCATCGTAAATTCACCCCTCCACTTT. The chain combines TRBV5-1 with TRBJ1-6; D is undetermined. Deletions cut 1 base from V and 7 bases from J, with 12 bases between. The germline V gene has CDR1 SGHRS and CDR2 YFSETQ. The CDR3 length is 15 residues.

This clonotype was seen a handful of times. The chain joins TRBV25-1 to TRBJ1-3; D may be TRBD1 (5 bases). Germline V lookup: CDR1 MGHDK, CDR2 SYGVNS. Trimming stripped 3 bases from V and 3 bases from J, with 12 bases between. The CDR3 runs 15 residues. This CDR3 is CASSEQGFGGNTIYF. Here the CDR3 DNA reads TGTGCCAGCAGTGAGCAGGGATTCGGTGGAAACACCATATATTTT. Combining the CDR3 with reference TRBV25-1 and TRBJ1-3 gives the whole variable domain EADIYQTPRYLVIGTGKKITLECSQTMGHDKMYWYQQDPGMELHLIHYSYGVNSTEKGDLSSESTVSRIRTEHFPLTLESARPSHTSQYLCASSEQGFGGNTIYFGEGSWLTVV.

The chain combines TRBV11-1 with TRBJ2-1, with 13 nucleotides matching TRBD2. The CDR3 has 19 residues. With V trimmed by 6 bases and J by 0 bases, 11 bases remained unmatched. Germline V lookup: CDR1 SGHAT, CDR2 FQDESV (reference sequence). CDR3 in DNA: TGTGCCAGCAGTTCACCGGGACTAGCGGGGTATAGCTCCTACAATGAGCAGTTCTTC. The encoded protein is CASSSPGLAGYSSYNEQFF.

This clonotype was seen many times. V usage is TRBV20-1 and J usage is TRBJ2-1; 10 bases are a match to TRBD1. Germline CDR1 and CDR2: DFQATT and SNEGSKA (reference sequence). There are 15 residues in the CDR3. V lost 1 base, J lost 9 bases, and 9 bases stayed unmatched. The CDR3, as DNA: TGCAGTGCTAGAGTTCCGGGACAGGGGATTAGTGAGCAGTTCTTC. This translates into CSARVPGQGISEQFF.

V is TRBV7-8 and J is TRBJ2-5, with 8 bases fitting TRBD2. The CDR3 is 14 residues long. Germline lookup yields CDR1 SGHVS and CDR2 FQNEAQ. The V and J ends lost 7 bases and 0 bases, in that order; junction bases with no gene match: 4. The CDR3 nucleotides read TGTGCCAGCACCGGGGGGGAGTACCAAGAGACCCAGTACTTC. Its translation is CASTGGEYQETQYF.

This clonotype was seen repeatedly, ten times or more. The chain links TRBV11-2 to TRBJ1-6, with a weak D call TRBD1 (6 bases). V lost 1 base and J 9 bases, leaving 10 bases between the germline ends. This CDR3 is built from 14 residues. Germline V gene lookup returns CDR1 SGHAT and CDR2 FQNNGV. CDR3 sequence reads: CASSLAGAGSPLHF. CDR3 DNA: TGTGCCAGCAGCTTAGCAGGGGCGGGTTCACCCCTCCACTTT.

This clonotype was detected many times. This rearrangement joins TRBV5-1 to TRBJ1-4, with a weak D call TRBD1 (6 bases). The CDR3 runs to 14 residues. Trimming pared 5 bases from V and 8 bases from J, leaving 16 bases between. CDR1 is SGHRS and CDR2 is YFSETQ in the germline V gene. The DNA for the CDR3 is TGCGCCAGCAGTTCAGGGGCCACCAGCGAAAAACTGTTTTTT. It codes for CASSSGATSEKLFF.

The table lists this clonotype with a few counts. This chain uses TRBV28 with TRBJ2-7; 16 nucleotides agree with TRBD2. From germline, CDR1 is MDHEN and CDR2 SYDVKM. V shed 5 bases, J shed 0 bases, and the junction held 13 bases outside the gene matches. The length of the CDR3 is 20 residues. The CDR3 here is CASSLSSGLAGGKSSYEQYF. In DNA, the CDR3 is TGTGCCAGCAGTCTTTCATCGGGACTAGCGGGAGGGAAAAGCTCCTACGAGCAGTACTTC.

Ten or more counts support this clonotype. This sequence joins TRBV9 and TRBJ1-1, with TRBD1 as a possible D gene (6 bases). The CDR3 length is 15 residues. V lost 4 bases, J lost 4 bases, and 17 bases lay in between. Germline V gene lookup returns CDR1 SGDLS and CDR2 YYNGEE. CDR3 sequence: CASSPQQGGSTEAFF. In DNA form, the CDR3 reads TGTGCCAGCAGCCCACAACAGGGCGGGAGCACTGAAGCTTTCTTT. The whole variable domain, remainder taken from reference TRBV9 and TRBJ1-1, is DSGVTQTPKHLITATGQRVTLRCSPRSGDLSVYWYQQSLDQGLQFLIQYYNGEERAKGNILERFSAQQFPDLHSELNLSSLELGDSALYFCASSPQQGGSTEAFFGQGTRLTVV.

The chain is built from TRBV20-1 and TRBJ2-4, with 11 positions matching TRBD2. The CDR3 sequence is 13 residues long. Germline trimming cut 3 bases from V and 9 bases from J; bases unmatched to any gene: 4. Per the germline V gene, CDR1 is DFQATT and CDR2 is SNEGSKA (reference sequence). The CDR3 is CSARIAGGPIQYF. CDR3 coding DNA: TGCAGTGCTAGGATAGCGGGAGGGCCCATTCAGTACTTC.

The chain employs TRBV19 and TRBJ2-7; tentatively, D is TRBD1 (5 bases). The CDR3 covers 14 residues. V was trimmed by 3 bases and J by 5 bases, leaving 14 bases between them. Looked up from germline, CDR1 is LNHDA and CDR2 is SQIVND (reference sequence). In nucleotides, the CDR3 is TGTGCCAGTAGTATCACTCGGCAGGGCCACGAGCAGTACTTC. As protein: CASSITRQGHEQYF. Supplemented by reference TRBV19 and TRBJ2-7, the full variable domain reads DGGITQSPKYLFRKEGQNVTLSCEQNLNHDAMYWYRQDPGQGLRLIYYSQIVNDFQKGDIAEGYSVSREKKESFPLTVTSAQKNPTAFYLCASSITRQGHEQYFGPGTRLTVT.

The sample holds a few counts of this clonotype. V usage is TRBV9 and J usage is TRBJ1-2; D may be TRBD1 (5 bases). V was pared by 0 bases and J by 3 bases, with 12 bases between. The CDR3 runs to 15 residues. Germline V CDR1 and CDR2: SGDLS, YYNGEE. DNA for the CDR3: TGTGCCAGCAGCGTAGGAGGAAGGGGTGACTATGGCTACACCTTC. This codes for CASSVGGRGDYGYTF.

The chain couples TRBV7-2 to TRBJ2-7; 9 nucleotides agree with TRBD1. The CDR3 extends over 14 amino acids. V dropped 5 bases and J dropped 10; count of bases not matched to a gene: 12. Germline lookup yields CDR1 SGHTA and CDR2 FQGNSA. In DNA form, the CDR3 reads TGTGCCAGCAGCAAAGGGGACAGGGTGGAAAGACAGTACTTC. This codes for CASSKGDRVERQYF. The full variable domain, in which reference TRBV7-2 and TRBJ2-7 provide the parts outside the CDR3, is GAGVSQSPSNKVTEKGKDVELRCDPISGHTALYWYRQSLGQGLEFLIYFQGNSAPDKSGLPSDRFSAERTGGSVSTLTIQRTQQEDSAVYLCASSKGDRVERQYFGPGTRLTVT.

The gene calls are TRBV7-3 and TRBJ2-1; D not resolved. V lost 1 base, J lost 6 bases, and 7 bases lay in between. Germline CDR1 reads SGHTA; CDR2 reads FQGTGA. The CDR3 is 13 residues long. CDR3 nucleotides: TGTGCCAGCAGCTTAATGGTGGGCAATGAGCAGTTCTTC. Translated, it gives CASSLMVGNEQFF.

This clonotype showed up many times. The DNA for the CDR3 is TGCAGCGAGGGGAGGACTAGCGCCTACAATGAGCAGTTCTTC. As protein: CSEGRTSAYNEQFF. The chain carries TRBV29-1 and TRBJ2-1; 9 bases are shared with TRBD2. This CDR3 has 14 amino acids. The V and J ends lost 7 bases and 2 bases, in that order; junction bases with no gene match: 6. Per the germline V gene, CDR1 is SQVTM and CDR2 is ANQGSEA.